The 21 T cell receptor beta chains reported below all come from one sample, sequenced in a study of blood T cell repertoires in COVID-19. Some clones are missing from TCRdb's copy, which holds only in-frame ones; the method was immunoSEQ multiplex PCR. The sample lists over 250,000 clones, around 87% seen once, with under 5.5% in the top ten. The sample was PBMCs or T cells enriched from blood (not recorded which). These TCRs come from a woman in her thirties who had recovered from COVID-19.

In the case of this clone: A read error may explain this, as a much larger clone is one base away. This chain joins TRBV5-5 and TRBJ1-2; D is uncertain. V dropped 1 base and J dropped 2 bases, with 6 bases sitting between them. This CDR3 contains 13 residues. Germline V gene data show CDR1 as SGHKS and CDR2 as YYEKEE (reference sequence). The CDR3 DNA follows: TGTGCCAGCAGCTTGCACAGAAACTATGGCTACACCTTC. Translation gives CASSLHRNYGYTF.

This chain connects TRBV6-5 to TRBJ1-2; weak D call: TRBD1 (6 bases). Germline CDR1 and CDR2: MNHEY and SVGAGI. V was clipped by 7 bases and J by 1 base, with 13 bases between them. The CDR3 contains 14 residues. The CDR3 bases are TGTGCCAGCAAGGACAGAGACAGTAACTATGGCTACACCTTC. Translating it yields CASKDRDSNYGYTF.

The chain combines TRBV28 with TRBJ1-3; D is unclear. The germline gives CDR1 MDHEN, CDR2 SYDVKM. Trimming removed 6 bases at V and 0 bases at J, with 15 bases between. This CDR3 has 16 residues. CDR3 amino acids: CASRPGDTLSGNTIYF. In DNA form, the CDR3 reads TGTGCCAGCAGGCCAGGCGACACCCTCTCTGGAAACACCATATATTTT.

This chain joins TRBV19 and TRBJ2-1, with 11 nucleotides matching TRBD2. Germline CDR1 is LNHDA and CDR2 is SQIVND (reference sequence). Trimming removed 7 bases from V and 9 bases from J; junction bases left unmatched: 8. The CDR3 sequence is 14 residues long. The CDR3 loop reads CASKGASGGIEQFF. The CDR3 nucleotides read TGTGCCAGTAAAGGGGCTAGCGGGGGGATTGAGCAGTTCTTC.

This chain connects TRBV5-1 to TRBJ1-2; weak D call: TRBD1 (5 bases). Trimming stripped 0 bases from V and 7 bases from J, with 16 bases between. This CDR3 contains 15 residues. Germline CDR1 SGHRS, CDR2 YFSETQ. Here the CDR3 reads CASSLVAGLRFGYTF. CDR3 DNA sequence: TGCGCCAGCAGCTTGGTAGCAGGGCTGAGGTTTGGCTACACCTTC.

Here the CDR3 DNA reads TGTGCCAGCAGCTTATTCTCGGGGGGCCTCAGCGAGCAGTTCTTC. Protein sequence: CASSLFSGGLSEQFF. The rearrangement uses TRBV11-2 and TRBJ2-1, with D possibly TRBD2 on 7 matching bases. Germline V gene sequence: CDR1 SGHAT, CDR2 FQNNGV. This CDR3 is 15 amino acids long. Trimming cost V 2 bases and J 10 bases, with 18 bases left between them.

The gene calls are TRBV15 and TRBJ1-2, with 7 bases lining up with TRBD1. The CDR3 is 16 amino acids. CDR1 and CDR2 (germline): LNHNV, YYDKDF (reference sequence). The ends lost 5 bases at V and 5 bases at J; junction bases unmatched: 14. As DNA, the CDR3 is TGTGCCACCAGCGACCCCGGAGGGGGCGCGGGGTATGGCTACACCTTC. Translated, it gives CATSDPGGGAGYGYTF.

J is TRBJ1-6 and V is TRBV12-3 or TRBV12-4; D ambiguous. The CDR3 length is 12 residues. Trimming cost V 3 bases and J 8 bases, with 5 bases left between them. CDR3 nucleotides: TGTGCCAGCAGTTTGGAGGATTCACCCCTCCACTTT. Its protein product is CASSLEDSPLHF.

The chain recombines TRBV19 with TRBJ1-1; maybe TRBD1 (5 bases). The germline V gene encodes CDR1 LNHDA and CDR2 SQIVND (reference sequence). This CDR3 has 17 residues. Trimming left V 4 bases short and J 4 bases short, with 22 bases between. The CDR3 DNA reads TGTGCCAGTAGTAAGGGCCCCGGAGACGGAGGGACCACTGAAGCTTTCTTT. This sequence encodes CASSKGPGDGGTTEAFF.

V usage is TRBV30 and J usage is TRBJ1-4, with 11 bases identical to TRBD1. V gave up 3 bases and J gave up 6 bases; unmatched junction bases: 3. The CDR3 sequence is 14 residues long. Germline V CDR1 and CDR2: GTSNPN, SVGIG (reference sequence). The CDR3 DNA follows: TGTGCCTGGAGGGGGACAGGGGGGCATGAAAAACTGTTTTTT. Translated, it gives CAWRGTGGHEKLFF.

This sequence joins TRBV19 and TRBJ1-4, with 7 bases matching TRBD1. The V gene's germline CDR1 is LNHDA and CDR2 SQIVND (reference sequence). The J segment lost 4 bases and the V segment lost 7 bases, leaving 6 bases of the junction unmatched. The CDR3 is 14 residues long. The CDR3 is CASTLTGDNEKLFF. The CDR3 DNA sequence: TGTGCCAGTACCCTAACAGGGGATAATGAAAAACTGTTTTTT.

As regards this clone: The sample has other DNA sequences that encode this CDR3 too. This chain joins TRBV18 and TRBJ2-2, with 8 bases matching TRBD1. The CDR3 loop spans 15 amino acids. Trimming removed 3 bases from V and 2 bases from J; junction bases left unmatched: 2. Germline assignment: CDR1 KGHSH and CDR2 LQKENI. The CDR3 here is CASSPGQGNTGELFF. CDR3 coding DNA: TGTGCCAGCTCACCCGGACAGGGCAACACCGGGGAGCTGTTTTTT. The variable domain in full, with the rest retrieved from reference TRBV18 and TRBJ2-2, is NAGVMQNPRHLVRRRGQEARLRCSPMKGHSHVYWYRQLPEEGLKFMVYLQKENIIDESGMPKERFSAEFPKEGPSILRIQQVVRGDSAAYFCASSPGQGNTGELFFGEGSRLTVL.

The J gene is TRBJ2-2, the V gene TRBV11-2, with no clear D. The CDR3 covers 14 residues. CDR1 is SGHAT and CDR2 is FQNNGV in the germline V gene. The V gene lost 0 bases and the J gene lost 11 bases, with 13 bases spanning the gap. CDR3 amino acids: CASSLDLTLSELFF. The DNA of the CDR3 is TGTGCCAGCAGCTTAGATCTGACACTGTCCGAGCTGTTTTTT.

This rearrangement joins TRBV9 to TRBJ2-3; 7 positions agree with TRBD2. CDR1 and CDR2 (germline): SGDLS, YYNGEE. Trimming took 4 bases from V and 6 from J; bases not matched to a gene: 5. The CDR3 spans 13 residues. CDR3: CASSPGTTDTQYF. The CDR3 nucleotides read TGTGCCAGCAGCCCCGGGACTACGGATACGCAGTATTTT.

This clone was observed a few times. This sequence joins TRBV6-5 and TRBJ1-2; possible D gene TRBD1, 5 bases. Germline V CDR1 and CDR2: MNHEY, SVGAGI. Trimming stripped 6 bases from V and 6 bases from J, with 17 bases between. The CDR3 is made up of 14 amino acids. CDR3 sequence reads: CASRKPQGWHGYTF. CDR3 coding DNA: TGTGCCAGCAGAAAACCCCAGGGTTGGCATGGCTACACCTTC.

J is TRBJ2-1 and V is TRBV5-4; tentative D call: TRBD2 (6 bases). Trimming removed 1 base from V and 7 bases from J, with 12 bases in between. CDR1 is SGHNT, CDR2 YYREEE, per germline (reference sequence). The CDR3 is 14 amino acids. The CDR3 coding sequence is TGTGCCAGCAGCTTGCTGGCGGGGAGTAATGAGCAGTTCTTC. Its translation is CASSLLAGSNEQFF.

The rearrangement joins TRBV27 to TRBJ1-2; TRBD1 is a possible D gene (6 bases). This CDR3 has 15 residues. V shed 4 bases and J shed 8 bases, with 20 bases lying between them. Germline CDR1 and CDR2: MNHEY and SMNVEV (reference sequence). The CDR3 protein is CASSSHRVSKAGYTF. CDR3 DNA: TGTGCCAGCAGTTCACACAGGGTTTCCAAGGCCGGCTACACCTTC.

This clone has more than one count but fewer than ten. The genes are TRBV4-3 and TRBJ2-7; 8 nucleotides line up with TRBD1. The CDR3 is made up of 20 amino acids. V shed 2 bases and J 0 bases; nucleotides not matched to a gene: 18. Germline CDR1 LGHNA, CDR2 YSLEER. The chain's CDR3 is CASSQFHNRGAWVSSYEQYF. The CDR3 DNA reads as TGCGCCAGCAGCCAATTTCATAACAGGGGGGCTTGGGTGAGCTCCTACGAGCAGTACTTC.

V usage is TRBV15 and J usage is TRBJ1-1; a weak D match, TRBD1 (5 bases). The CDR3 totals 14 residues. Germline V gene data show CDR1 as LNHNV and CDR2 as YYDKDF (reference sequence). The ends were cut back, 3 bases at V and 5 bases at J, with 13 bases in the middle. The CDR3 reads CATSSGGRATEAFF. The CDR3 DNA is TGTGCCACCAGCAGCGGGGGTAGGGCGACTGAAGCTTTCTTT.

CDR3 loop: CASSPGQENSPLHF. In DNA form, the CDR3 reads TGTGCCAGCAGCCCTGGACAGGAGAATTCACCCCTCCACTTT. The chain combines TRBV7-8 with TRBJ1-6, with 7 positions matching TRBD1. This CDR3 has 14 amino acids. V lost 5 bases to trimming and J lost 7 bases; unmatched junction nucleotides: 5. Germline V gene sequence: CDR1 SGHVS, CDR2 FQNEAQ.

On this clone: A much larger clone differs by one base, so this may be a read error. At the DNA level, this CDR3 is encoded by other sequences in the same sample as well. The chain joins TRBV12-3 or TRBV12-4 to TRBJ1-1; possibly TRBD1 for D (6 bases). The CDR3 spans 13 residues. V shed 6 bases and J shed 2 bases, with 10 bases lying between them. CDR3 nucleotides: TGTGCCAGCAGCCTACAGGGAAACACTGAAGCTTTCTTT. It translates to CASSLQGNTEAFF.